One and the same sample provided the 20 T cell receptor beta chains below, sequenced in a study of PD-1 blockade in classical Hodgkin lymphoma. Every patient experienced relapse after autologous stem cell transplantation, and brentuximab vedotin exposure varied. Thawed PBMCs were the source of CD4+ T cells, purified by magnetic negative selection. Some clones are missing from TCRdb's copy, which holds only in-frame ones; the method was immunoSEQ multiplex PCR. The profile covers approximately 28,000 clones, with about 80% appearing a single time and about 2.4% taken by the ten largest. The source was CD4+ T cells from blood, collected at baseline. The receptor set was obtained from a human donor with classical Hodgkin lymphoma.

CDR3 sequence (DNA): TGTGCCAGTAGTAGGGTTAGGGCAGCCGTAACCGGGTCGAATAATCAGCCCCAGCATTTT. As protein: CASSRVRAAVTGSNNQPQHF. The chain has TRBV19 and TRBJ1-5, with unresolved D. The CDR3 is 20 residues long. Germline V gene data show CDR1 as LNHDA and CDR2 as SQIVND (reference sequence). V was clipped by 4 bases and J by 4 bases, with 29 bases between them.

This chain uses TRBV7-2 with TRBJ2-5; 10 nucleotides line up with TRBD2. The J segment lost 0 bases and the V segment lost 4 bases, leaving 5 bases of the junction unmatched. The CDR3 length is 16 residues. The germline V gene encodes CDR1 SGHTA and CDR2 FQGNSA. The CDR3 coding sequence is TGTGCCAGCAGCTCCCTAGCGGGGGCGTACCAAGAGACCCAGTACTTC. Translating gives CASSSLAGAYQETQYF.

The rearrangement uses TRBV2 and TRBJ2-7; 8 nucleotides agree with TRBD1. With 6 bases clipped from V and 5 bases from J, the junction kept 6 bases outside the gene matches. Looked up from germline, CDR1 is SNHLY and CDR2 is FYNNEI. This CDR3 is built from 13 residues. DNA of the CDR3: TGTGCCAGCAGGGGGACAGGAAGGCACGAGCAGTACTTC. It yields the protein CASRGTGRHEQYF.

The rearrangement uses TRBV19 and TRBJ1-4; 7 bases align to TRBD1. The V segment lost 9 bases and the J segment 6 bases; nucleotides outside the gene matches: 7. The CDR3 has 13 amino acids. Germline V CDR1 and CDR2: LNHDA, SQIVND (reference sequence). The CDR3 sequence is CASERDSDEKLFF. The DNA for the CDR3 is TGTGCCAGCGAGAGGGACAGCGATGAAAAACTGTTTTTT.

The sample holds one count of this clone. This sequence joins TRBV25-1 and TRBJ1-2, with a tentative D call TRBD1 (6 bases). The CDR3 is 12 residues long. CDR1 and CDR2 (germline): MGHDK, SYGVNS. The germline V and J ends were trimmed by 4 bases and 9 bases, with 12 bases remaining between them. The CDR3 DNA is TGTGCCAGCAGTGCACAGGGCGTACGCTACACCTTC. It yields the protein CASSAQGVRYTF.

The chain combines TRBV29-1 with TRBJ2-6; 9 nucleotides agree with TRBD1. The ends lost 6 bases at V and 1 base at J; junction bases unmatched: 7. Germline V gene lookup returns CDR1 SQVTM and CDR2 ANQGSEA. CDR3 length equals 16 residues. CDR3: CSVGQGLASGANVLTF. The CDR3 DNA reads TGCAGCGTCGGACAGGGGTTAGCGTCTGGGGCCAACGTCCTGACTTTC.

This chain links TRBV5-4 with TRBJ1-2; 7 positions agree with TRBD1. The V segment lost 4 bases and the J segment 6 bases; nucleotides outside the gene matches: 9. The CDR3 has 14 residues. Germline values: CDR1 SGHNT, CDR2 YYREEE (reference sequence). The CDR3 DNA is TGTGCCAGCAGCATCGCCGGGACAGCTAATGGCTACACCTTC. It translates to CASSIAGTANGYTF.

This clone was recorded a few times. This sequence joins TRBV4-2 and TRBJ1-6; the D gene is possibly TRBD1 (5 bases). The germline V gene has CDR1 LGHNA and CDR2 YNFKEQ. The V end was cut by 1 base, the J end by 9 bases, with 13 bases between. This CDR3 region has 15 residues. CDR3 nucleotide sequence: TGTGCCAGCAGCCAAGGAAATGTCGGGGGTTCACCCCTCCACTTT. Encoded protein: CASSQGNVGGSPLHF.

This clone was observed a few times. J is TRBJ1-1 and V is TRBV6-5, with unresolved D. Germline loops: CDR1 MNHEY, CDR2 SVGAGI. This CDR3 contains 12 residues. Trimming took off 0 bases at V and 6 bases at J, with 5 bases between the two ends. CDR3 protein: CASSYSRAEAFF. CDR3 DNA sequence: TGTGCCAGCAGTTACTCGAGGGCTGAAGCTTTCTTT.

The CDR3, as DNA: TGCGCCAGCAGCGAGACTCGCCAATCTGGGGCCAACGTCCTGACTTTC. Translated: CASSETRQSGANVLTF. V gene TRBV5-1 combines with J gene TRBJ2-6; D is unclear. The length of the CDR3 is 16 residues. V gave up 4 bases and J gave up 1 base, with 12 bases separating them. From germline, CDR1 is SGHRS and CDR2 YFSETQ.

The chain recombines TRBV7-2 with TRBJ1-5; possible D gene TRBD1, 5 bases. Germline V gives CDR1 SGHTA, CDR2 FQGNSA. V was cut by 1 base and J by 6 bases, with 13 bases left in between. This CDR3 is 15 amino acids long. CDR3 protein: CASSLDRRGTQPQHF. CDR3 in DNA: TGTGCCAGCAGCTTAGACCGAAGGGGCACTCAGCCCCAGCATTTT.

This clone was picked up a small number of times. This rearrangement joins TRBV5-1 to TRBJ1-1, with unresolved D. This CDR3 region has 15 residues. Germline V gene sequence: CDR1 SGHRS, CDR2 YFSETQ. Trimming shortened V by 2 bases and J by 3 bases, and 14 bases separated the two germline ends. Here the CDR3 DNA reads TGCGCCAGCAGCTTCGATGGACTCCGGGACACTGAAGCTTTCTTT. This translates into CASSFDGLRDTEAFF.

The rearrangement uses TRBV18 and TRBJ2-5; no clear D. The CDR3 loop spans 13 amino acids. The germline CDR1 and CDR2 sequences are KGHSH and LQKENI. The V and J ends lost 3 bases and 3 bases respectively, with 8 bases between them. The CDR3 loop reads CASSPELEETQYF. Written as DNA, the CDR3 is TGTGCCAGCTCACCGGAGCTGGAAGAGACCCAGTACTTC. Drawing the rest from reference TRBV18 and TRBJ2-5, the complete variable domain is NAGVMQNPRHLVRRRGQEARLRCSPMKGHSHVYWYRQLPEEGLKFMVYLQKENIIDESGMPKERFSAEFPKEGPSILRIQQVVRGDSAAYFCASSPELEETQYFGPGTRLLVL.

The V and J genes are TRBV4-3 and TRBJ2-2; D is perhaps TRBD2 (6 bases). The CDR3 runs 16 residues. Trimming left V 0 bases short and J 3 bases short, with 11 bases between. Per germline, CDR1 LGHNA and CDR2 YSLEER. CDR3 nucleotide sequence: TGCGCCAGCAGCCAAGAATGGGGGGTAGACACCGGGGAGCTGTTTTTT. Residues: CASSQEWGVDTGELFF.

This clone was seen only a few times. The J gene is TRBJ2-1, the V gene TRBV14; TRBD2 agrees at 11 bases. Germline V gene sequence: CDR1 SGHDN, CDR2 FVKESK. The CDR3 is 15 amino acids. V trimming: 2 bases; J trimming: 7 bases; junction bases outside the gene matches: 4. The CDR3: CASSQLLAGVNEQFF. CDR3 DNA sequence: TGTGCCAGCAGCCAATTACTAGCGGGGGTGAATGAGCAGTTCTTC.

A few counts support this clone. The CDR3 is CASSALHSDTQYF. CDR3 bases: TGTGCCAGCAGCGCCCTCCACTCGGATACGCAGTATTTT. This chain uses TRBV9 with TRBJ2-3; D is unresolved. There are 13 residues in the CDR3. The V gene's germline CDR1 is SGDLS and CDR2 YYNGEE. V lost 3 bases and J lost 6, with 11 bases in between.

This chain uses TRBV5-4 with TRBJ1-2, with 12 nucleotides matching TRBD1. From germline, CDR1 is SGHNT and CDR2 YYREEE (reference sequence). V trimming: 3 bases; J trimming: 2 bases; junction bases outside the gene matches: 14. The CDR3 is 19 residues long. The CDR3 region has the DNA TGTGCCAGCAGCTCCCAAATACCGGGACAGGGGGCGCTAAACTATGGCTACACCTTC. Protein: CASSSQIPGQGALNYGYTF.

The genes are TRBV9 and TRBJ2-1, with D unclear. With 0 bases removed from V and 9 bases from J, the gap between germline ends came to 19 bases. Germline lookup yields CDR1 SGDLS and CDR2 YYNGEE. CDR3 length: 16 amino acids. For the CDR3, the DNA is TGTGCCAGCAGCGTAGTCGGGTGGGCCCCCGGCAGTGAGCAGTTCTTC. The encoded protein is CASSVVGWAPGSEQFF.

CDR3 in amino acids: CASTGGEAGELFF. In DNA form, the CDR3 reads TGTGCCTCTACAGGGGGGGAGGCCGGGGAGCTGTTTTTT. The gene calls are TRBV30 and TRBJ2-2; tentatively, D is TRBD1 (8 bases). Germline V gene data show CDR1 as GTSNPN and CDR2 as SVGIG (reference sequence). Trimming pared 7 bases from V and 6 bases from J, leaving 15 bases between. The CDR3 is 13 amino acids.

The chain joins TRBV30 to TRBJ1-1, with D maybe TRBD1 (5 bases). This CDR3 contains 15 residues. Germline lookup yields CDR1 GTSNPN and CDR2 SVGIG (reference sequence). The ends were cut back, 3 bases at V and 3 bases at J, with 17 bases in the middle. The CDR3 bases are TGTGCCTGGAGCCTTAAGTCAGGGTGGGACACTGAAGCTTTCTTT. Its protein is CAWSLKSGWDTEAFF.